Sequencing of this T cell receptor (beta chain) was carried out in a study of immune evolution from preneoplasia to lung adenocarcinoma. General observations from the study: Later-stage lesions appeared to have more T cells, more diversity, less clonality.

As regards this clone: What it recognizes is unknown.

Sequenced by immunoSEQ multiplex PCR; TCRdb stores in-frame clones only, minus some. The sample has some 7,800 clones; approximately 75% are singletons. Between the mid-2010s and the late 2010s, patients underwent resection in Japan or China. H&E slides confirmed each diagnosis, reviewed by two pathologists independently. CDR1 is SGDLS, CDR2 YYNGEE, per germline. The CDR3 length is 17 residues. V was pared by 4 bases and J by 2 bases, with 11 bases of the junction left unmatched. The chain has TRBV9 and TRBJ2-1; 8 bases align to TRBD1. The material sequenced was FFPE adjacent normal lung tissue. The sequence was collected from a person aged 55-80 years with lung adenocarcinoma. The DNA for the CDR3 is TGTGCCAGCAGCCCACAGGGGAGGACAGGGCCCTACAATGAGCAGTTCTTC. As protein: CASSPQGRTGPYNEQFF.